Described below is a single T cell receptor (beta chain) sequence and its context. What it binds is unknown. Per germline, CDR1 GTSNPN and CDR2 SVGIG (reference sequence). CDR3 length: 16 residues. V was pared by 3 bases and J by 2 bases, with 4 bases of the junction left unmatched. The sample originates from a study of cytomegalovirus exposure and HLA in healthy donors. The PCR employed 60 Vbeta primers together with 13 Jbeta primers. The method was immunoSEQ multiplex PCR; TCRdb's version includes in-frame clones alone and lacks a portion of them. The sample consists of roughly 100,000 clones, 65% to 75% of them appearing once. The study, taken as a whole, reports: In vitro assays verified that three CMV-associated chains recognized CMV antigens specifically. Prior analysis indicated that the majority of TCR beta V segments exhibited productivity approximately 87% or approximately 30% of the time. Usually a TCR sequence was rare, but some public TCRs were found in many donors. Later analysis associated a missense DCLRE1C variant with TCR beta V- and J-gene trimming.

J is TRBJ1-4 and V is TRBV30, with 12 bases aligning to TRBD1. The sample taken for sequencing was PBMCs. The sequence was collected from a female donor in good health and CMV-seronegative. The CDR3 here is CAWRAGTGGTNEKLFF. CDR3 in DNA: TGTGCCTGGAGGGCCGGGACAGGGGGCACTAATGAAAAACTGTTTTTT.